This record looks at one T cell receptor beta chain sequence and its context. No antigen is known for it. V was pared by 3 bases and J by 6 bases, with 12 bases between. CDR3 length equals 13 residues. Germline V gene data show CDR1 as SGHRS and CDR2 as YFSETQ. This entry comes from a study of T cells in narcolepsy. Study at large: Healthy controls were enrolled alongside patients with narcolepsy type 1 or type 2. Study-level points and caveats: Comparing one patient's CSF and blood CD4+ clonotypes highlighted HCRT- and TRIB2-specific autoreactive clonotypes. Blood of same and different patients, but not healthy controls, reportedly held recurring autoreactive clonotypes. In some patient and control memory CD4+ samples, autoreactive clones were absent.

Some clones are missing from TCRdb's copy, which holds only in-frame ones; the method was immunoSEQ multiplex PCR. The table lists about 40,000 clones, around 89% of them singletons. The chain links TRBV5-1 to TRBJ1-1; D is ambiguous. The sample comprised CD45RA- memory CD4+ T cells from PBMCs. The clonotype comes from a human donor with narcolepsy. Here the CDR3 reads CASSSRDLAEAFF. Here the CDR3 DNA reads TGCGCCAGCAGCTCCCGAGATCTCGCTGAAGCTTTCTTT.